The 18 T cell receptor beta chains given below trace back to one sample, sequenced in a study of identical twins. TCRdb re-derived calls from the 5' RACE reads in MiXCR, one entry per CDR3 protein. In the table there are fewer than 500,000 distinct CDR3 sequences, 20% to 25% of which are singletons. These data were likewise used in another study, on T cells expressing NK-cell markers.

The sample taken for sequencing was CD4+ T cells sorted from blood. The receptors were sampled from a woman under 30 in good health.

A few counts support this clonotype. This rearrangement joins TRBV7-3 to TRBJ2-1, with 12 positions matching TRBD2. The CDR3 runs 15 residues. CDR1 is SGHTA, CDR2 FQGTGA, per germline. With 4 bases clipped from V and 4 bases from J, the junction kept 2 bases outside the gene matches. The CDR3 sequence is CASSSLAGGYNEQFF. The CDR3 coding sequence is TGTGCCAGCAGCTCACTAGCGGGGGGATACAATGAGCAGTTCTTC.

The rearrangement uses TRBV12-3 or TRBV12-4 and TRBJ1-2; unclear D gene. The CDR3 is 13 residues long. The V and J ends lost 5 bases and 7 bases respectively, with 14 bases between them. The CDR3 loop reads CASSPTGRVGYTF. CDR3 bases: TGTGCCAGCAGTCCGACCGGCCGGGTTGGCTACACCTTC.

V and J are TRBV18 and TRBJ1-2, with a tentative D call TRBD1 (6 bases). The CDR3 has 14 residues. The V gene lost 4 bases and the J gene lost 4 bases, with 13 bases spanning the gap. Germline CDR1 is KGHSH and CDR2 is LQKENI. CDR3 nucleotides: TGTGCCAGCTCACTGGACAGAAACTCCTATGGCTACACCTTC. The encoded protein is CASSLDRNSYGYTF. The full variable domain, with the rest looked up from reference TRBV18 and TRBJ1-2, is NAGVMQNPRHLVRRRGQEARLRCSPMKGHSHVYWYRQLPEEGLKFMVYLQKENIIDESGMPKERFSAEFPKEGPSILRIQQVVRGDSAAYFCASSLDRNSYGYTFGSGTRLTVV.

There are a few counts of this clonotype. The chain is built from TRBV2 and TRBJ2-5, with D unresolved. From germline, CDR1 is SNHLY and CDR2 FYNNEI. This CDR3 contains 13 residues. Between the trimmed V and J ends, which lost 5 bases and 0 bases, there was a span of 7 bases. Here the CDR3 reads CASSPQHQETQYF. CDR3 nucleotide sequence: TGTGCCAGCAGTCCCCAGCACCAAGAGACCCAGTACTTC.

This rearrangement joins TRBV12-3 or TRBV12-4 to TRBJ1-2; D is unresolved. This CDR3 is 14 amino acids long. The V end was cut by 3 bases, the J end by 5 bases, with 13 bases between. CDR3 coding DNA: TGTGCCAGCAGTTTCAAGGGAGCACCGTATGGCTACACCTTC. As protein: CASSFKGAPYGYTF.

This clonotype showed up just a few times. The CDR3 region is CAISDNTGGAVAGGNEQFF. CDR3 sequence (DNA): TGTGCCATCAGTGATAATACAGGGGGCGCAGTAGCGGGAGGTAATGAGCAGTTCTTC. The rearrangement joins TRBV10-3 to TRBJ2-1, with a possible D match to TRBD2 (10 bases). With 3 bases removed from V and 7 bases from J, the gap between germline ends came to 28 bases. Germline CDR1 is ENHRY and CDR2 is SYGVKD. The CDR3 consists of 19 residues.

V gene TRBV20-1 combines with J gene TRBJ2-1; D remains ambiguous. Trimming removed 3 bases at V and 0 bases at J, with 12 bases between. The CDR3 loop spans 15 amino acids. Germline V lookup: CDR1 DFQATT, CDR2 SNEGSKA (reference sequence). The CDR3 DNA reads as TGCAGTGCTAGGAAAGGGCAGACCTCCTACAATGAGCAGTTCTTC. It is translated as CSARKGQTSYNEQFF.

This sequence joins TRBV21-1 and TRBJ2-7. TRBV21-1 is given as a pseudogene. This CDR3 region has 13 residues. CDR3: CASSNRGSYEQYF. CDR3 DNA: TGTGCCAGCAGCAACAGGGGTTCCTACGAGCAGTACTTC.

This chain uses TRBV6-1 with TRBJ2-3; D unresolved. Looked up from germline, CDR1 is MNHNS and CDR2 is SASEGT. The V end was cut by 7 bases, the J end by 1 base, with 9 bases between. This CDR3 spans 13 amino acids. CDR3 amino acids: CASIRFGTDTQYF. CDR3 nucleotides: TGTGCCAGCATTCGGTTCGGCACAGATACGCAGTATTTT.

The rearrangement links TRBV2 to TRBJ2-7, with unresolved D. The CDR3 sequence is 13 residues long. Trimming removed 6 bases from V and 7 bases from J, with 16 bases in between. Germline loops: CDR1 SNHLY, CDR2 FYNNEI. The CDR3 DNA is TGTGCCAGCAGGCGCACCCGTCAAGGGGAGCAGTACTTC. Its protein is CASRRTRQGEQYF.

This clonotype was seen at least ten times. The chain has TRBV12-3 or TRBV12-4 and TRBJ2-6; possible D gene TRBD2, 5 bases. V gave up 3 bases and J gave up 1 base, with 7 bases separating them. CDR3 length: 15 amino acids. CDR3 DNA sequence: TGTGCCAGCAGTTTCCGAGGGTCTGGGGCCAACGTCCTGACTTTC. Its protein product is CASSFRGSGANVLTF.

The chain uses TRBV4-3 and TRBJ2-7; D is ambiguous. The V end was cut by 0 bases, the J end by 5 bases, with 17 bases between. The CDR3 extends over 16 amino acids. Germline V lookup: CDR1 LGHNA, CDR2 YSLEER. The CDR3 loop is CASSQDPGRTFHEQYF. The CDR3 nucleotides read TGCGCCAGCAGCCAAGATCCGGGTAGAACCTTCCACGAGCAGTACTTC.

This chain connects TRBV7-2 to TRBJ2-7; 12 bases agree with TRBD2. CDR1 is SGHTA, CDR2 FQGNSA, per germline. The J segment lost 2 bases and the V segment lost 5 bases, leaving 7 bases of the junction unmatched. This CDR3 comprises 16 residues. The CDR3 region is CASSEVASGGAYEQYF. CDR3 coding DNA: TGTGCCAGCAGCGAAGTGGCTAGCGGGGGGGCCTACGAGCAGTACTTC. The full variable domain, rest sourced from reference TRBV7-2 and TRBJ2-7, is GAGVSQSPSNKVTEKGKDVELRCDPISGHTALYWYRQSLGQGLEFLIYFQGNSAPDKSGLPSDRFSAERTGGSVSTLTIQRTQQEDSAVYLCASSEVASGGAYEQYFGPGTRLTVT.

This clonotype was seen a few times. The CDR3 region is CASSFDGREQFF. CDR3 DNA: TGCGCCAGCAGCTTTGACGGGCGAGAGCAGTTCTTC. This chain uses TRBV5-1 with TRBJ2-1, with D unresolved. The CDR3 is 12 residues long. Trimming removed 2 bases from V and 10 bases from J, with 10 bases in between. Germline lookup yields CDR1 SGHRS and CDR2 YFSETQ. Full variable domain (outside the CDR3, taken from reference TRBV5-1 and TRBJ2-1): KAGVTQTPRYLIKTRGQQVTLSCSPISGHRSVSWYQQTPGQGLQFLFEYFSETQRNKGNFPGRFSGRQFSNSRSEMNVSTLELGDSALYLCASSFDGREQFFGPGTRLTVL.

The chain joins TRBV30 to TRBJ1-4; 7 nucleotides line up with TRBD1. CDR3 size: 13 residues. The ends lost 8 bases at V and 6 bases at J; junction bases unmatched: 9. CDR1 and CDR2 (germline): GTSNPN, SVGIG (reference sequence). The chain's CDR3 is CAGRGQTYEKLFF. CDR3 DNA sequence: TGTGCCGGTAGGGGACAGACTTATGAAAAACTGTTTTTT.

This clonotype was observed a handful of times. V and J are TRBV5-1 and TRBJ2-7, with 7 bases matching TRBD1. Unmatched junction bases numbered 18, after V lost 5 bases and J lost 7 bases. Germline V gene data show CDR1 as SGHRS and CDR2 as YFSETQ. The CDR3 runs 16 residues. CDR3: CASRVTTGQWGWEQYF. The CDR3 DNA sequence: TGCGCCAGCAGAGTTACGACGGGACAGTGGGGGTGGGAGCAGTACTTC.

This clonotype was observed many times. The genes are TRBV12-3 or TRBV12-4 and TRBJ2-3; 8 nucleotides agree with TRBD1. The length of the CDR3 is 14 residues. V dropped 8 bases and J dropped 4; count of bases not matched to a gene: 8. In nucleotides, the CDR3 is TGTGCCAGCGGCGACAGGGGATCGGCAGATACGCAGTATTTT. This encodes CASGDRGSADTQYF.

The chain has TRBV24-1 and TRBJ1-2; D perhaps matches TRBD1 (5 bases). This CDR3 has 13 amino acids. Between the trimmed V and J ends, which lost 5 bases and 4 bases, there was a span of 10 bases. The germline gives CDR1 KGHDR, CDR2 SFDVKD. CDR3 in DNA: TGTGCCACCAGTGTAGGGGCAGGCTATGGCTACACCTTC. Translating gives CATSVGAGYGYTF.